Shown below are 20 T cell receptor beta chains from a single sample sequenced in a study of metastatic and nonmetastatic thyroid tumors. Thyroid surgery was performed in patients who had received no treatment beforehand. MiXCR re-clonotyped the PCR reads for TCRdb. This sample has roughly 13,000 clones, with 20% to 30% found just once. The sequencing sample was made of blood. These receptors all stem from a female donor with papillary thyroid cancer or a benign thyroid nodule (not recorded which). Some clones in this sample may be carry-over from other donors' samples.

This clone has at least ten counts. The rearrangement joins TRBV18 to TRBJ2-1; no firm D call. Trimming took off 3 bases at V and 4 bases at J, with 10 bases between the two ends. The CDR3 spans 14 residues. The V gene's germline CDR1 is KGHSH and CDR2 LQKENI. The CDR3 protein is CASSPRSTYNEQFF. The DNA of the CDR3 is TGTGCCAGCTCACCCCGCAGTACTTACAATGAGCAGTTCTTC.

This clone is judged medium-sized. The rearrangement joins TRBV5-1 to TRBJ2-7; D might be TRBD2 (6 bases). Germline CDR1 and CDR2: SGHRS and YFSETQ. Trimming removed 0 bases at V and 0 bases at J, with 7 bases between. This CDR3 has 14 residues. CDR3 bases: TGCGCCAGCAGCTTGGTAGCGGCCTCCTACGAGCAGTACTTC. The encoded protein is CASSLVAASYEQYF.

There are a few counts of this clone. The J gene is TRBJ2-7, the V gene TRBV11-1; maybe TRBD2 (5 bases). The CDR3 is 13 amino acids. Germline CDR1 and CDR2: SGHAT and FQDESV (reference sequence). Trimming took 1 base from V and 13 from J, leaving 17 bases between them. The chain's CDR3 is CASSLVRELGGYF. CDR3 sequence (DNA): TGTGCCAGCAGCTTAGTCAGAGAACTAGGAGGATACTTC.

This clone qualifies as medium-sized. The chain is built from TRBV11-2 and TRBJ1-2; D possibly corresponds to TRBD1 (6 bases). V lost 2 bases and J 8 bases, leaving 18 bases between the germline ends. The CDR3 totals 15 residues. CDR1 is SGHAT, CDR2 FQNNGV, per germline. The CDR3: CASSLSFGTIEGYTF. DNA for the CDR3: TGTGCCAGCAGCTTAAGTTTCGGGACAATAGAGGGCTACACCTTC.

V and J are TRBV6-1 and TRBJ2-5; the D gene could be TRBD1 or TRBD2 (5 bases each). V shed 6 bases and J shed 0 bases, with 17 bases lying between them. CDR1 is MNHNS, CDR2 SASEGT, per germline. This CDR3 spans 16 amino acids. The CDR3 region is CASSQGRGGYQETQYF. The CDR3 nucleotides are TGTGCCAGCAGCCAAGGACGGGGCGGGTACCAAGAGACCCAGTACTTC.

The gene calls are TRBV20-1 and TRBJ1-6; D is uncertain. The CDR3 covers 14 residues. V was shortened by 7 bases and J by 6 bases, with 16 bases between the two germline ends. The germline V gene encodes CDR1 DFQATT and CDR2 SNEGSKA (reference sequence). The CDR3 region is CSVRPQRPNSPLHF. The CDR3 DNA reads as TGCAGTGTTCGACCACAGAGGCCTAATTCACCCCTCCACTTT.

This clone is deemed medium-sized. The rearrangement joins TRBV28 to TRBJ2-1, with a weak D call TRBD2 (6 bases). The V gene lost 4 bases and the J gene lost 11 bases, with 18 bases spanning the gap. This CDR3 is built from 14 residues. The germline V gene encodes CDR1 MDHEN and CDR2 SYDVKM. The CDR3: CASSSPGAGTKQFF. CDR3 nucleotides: TGTGCCAGCAGTTCTCCCGGGGCGGGAACGAAGCAGTTCTTC.

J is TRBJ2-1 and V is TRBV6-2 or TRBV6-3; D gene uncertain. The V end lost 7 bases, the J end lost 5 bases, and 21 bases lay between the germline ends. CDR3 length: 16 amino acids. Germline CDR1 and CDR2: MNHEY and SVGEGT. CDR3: CASNTLTVLQNNEQFF. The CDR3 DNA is TGTGCCAGCAACACACTCACCGTCTTACAGAACAATGAGCAGTTCTTC.

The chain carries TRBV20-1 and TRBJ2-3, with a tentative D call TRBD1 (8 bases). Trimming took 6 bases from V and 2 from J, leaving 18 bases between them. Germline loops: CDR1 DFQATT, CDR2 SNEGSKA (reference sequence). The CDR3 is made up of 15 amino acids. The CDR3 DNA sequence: TGCAGTGCCACAGGGGGGGAGCGATCCACAGATACGCAGTATTTT. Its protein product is CSATGGERSTDTQYF.

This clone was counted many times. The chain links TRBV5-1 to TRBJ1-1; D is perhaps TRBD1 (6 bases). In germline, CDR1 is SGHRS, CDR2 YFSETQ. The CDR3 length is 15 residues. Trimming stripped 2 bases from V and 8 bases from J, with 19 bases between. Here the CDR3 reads CASSFPGTSSGEAFF. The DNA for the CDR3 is TGCGCCAGCAGCTTCCCCGGGACATCCTCCGGGGAAGCTTTCTTT.

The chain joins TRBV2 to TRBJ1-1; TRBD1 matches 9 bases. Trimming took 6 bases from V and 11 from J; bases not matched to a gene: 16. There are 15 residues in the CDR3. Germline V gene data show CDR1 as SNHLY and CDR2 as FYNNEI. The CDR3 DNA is TGTGCCAGCAGCTCTTGCACAGGGGGCGGGAATGGGGCTTTCTTT. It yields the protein CASSSCTGGGNGAFF.

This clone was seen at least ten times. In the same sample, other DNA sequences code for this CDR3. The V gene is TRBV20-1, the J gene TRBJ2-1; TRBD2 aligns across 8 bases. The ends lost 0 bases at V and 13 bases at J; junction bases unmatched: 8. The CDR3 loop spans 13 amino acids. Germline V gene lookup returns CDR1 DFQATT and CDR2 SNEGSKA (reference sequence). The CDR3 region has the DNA TGCAGTGCTAGAGATACCCTAGCGGGTGAACAGTTCTTC. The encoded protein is CSARDTLAGEQFF.

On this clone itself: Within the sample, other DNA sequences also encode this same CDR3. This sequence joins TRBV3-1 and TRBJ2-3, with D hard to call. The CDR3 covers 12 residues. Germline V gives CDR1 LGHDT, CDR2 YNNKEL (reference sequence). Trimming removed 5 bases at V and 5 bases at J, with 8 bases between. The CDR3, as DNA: TGTGCCAGCAGCTCCGGTCTAGATACGCAGTATTTT. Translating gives CASSSGLDTQYF.

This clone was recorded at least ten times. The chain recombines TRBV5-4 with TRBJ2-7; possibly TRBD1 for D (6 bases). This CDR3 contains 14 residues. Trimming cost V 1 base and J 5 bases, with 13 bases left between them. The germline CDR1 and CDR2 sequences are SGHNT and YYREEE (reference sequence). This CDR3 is CASSLSTGFHEQYF. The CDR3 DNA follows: TGTGCCAGCAGCTTGAGCACAGGGTTCCACGAGCAGTACTTC.

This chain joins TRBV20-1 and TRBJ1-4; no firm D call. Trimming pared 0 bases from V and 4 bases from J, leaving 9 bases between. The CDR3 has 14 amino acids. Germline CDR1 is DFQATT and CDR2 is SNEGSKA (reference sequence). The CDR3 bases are TGCAGTGCTAGAGATCTGGCCAATAATGAAAAACTGTTTTTT. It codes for CSARDLANNEKLFF.

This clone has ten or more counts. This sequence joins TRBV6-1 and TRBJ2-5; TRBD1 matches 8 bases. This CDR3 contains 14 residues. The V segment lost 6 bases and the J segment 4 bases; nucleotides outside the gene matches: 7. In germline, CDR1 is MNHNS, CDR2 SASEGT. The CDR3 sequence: CASSRTGWSETQYF. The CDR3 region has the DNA TGTGCCAGCAGCCGGACAGGGTGGTCAGAGACCCAGTACTTC.

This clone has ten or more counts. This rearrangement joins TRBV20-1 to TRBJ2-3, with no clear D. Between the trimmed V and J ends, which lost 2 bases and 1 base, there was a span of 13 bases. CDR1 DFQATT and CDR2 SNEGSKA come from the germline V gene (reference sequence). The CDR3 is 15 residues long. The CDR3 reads CSARNPGTGTDTQYF. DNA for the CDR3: TGCAGTGCTAGAAATCCGGGCACAGGCACAGATACGCAGTATTTT.

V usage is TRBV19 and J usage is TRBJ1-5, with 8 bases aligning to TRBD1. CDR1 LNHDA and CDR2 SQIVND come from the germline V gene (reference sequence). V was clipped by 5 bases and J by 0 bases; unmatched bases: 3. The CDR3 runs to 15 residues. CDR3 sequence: CASSGTGYSNQPQHF. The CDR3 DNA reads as TGTGCCAGTAGTGGGACAGGATATAGCAATCAGCCCCAGCATTTT.

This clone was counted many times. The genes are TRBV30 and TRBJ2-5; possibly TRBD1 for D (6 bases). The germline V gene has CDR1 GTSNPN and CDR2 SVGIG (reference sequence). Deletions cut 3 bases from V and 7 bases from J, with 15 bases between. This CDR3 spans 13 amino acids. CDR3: CAWSQGTRGTQYF. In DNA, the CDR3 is TGTGCCTGGAGCCAGGGGACCCGGGGGACCCAGTACTTC.

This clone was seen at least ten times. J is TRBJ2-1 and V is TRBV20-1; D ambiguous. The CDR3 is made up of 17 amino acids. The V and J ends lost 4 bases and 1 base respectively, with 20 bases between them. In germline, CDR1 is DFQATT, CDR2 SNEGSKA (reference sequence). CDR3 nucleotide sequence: TGCAGTGCTATCCGGCTAGGTTTCGCCCGTTCCTACAATGAGCAGTTCTTC. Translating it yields CSAIRLGFARSYNEQFF.